This T cell receptor (beta chain) originates from a study of a mutant IDH1 vaccine in newly diagnosed glioma. The data were produced by immunoSEQ multiplex PCR, yet TCRdb's version contains in-frame clones alone and is incomplete. The sample lists 60,000 or so clones, 90% seen once, with roughly 4.8% in the top ten. The trim removed 4 bases at V and 5 bases at J, leaving 11 bases unmatched. This CDR3 contains 16 residues. Germline V lookup: CDR1 SGHVS, CDR2 FQNEAQ. Time point here: week 5, during vaccination. A single vaccine dose contained 300 ug of mutant IDH1 20-mer peptide, and topical imiquimod was used with it. This clone has more than one count but fewer than ten. Antigen specificity is unknown.

This specimen was PBMCs, taken from a glioma patient whose treatment included an IDH1 peptide vaccine. The TCR was taken from a middle-aged woman with glioma. V and J are TRBV7-8 and TRBJ1-5, with 7 bases identical to TRBD1. The CDR3 DNA reads TGTGCCAGCAGCTCATTAGCGGGGACAGTCTATCAGCCCCAGCATTTT. Its protein product is CASSSLAGTVYQPQHF.